Listed below are T cell receptor beta chains from one sample, sequenced in a study of CD8 T cells in ankylosing spondylitis. TCRdb reprocessed the 5' RACE reads with MiXCR, giving one entry per CDR3 protein. This sample has under 450,000 distinct CDR3 sequences, with 17% found just once. Sequencing was done on a sample of blood, either unsorted or a sorted T cell fraction (not recorded which). These receptors were taken from a male donor with ankylosing spondylitis. Each CDR3 is given with its conserved first and last residue. Fields, in order: V gene, D gene, clone size, J gene, CDR3 DNA, CDR3 protein. D genes are given only for firm matches. Clone size is given for some rows only: seen once, a few or many times, or a class if the clone is expanded.

TRBV5-1	.	few	TRBJ1-4	TGCGCCAGCAGCCGAGGACCCTCCCTAGGGGAAAAACTGTTTTTT	CASSRGPSLGEKLFF
TRBV6-1	.	.	TRBJ1-6	TGTGCCAGCAGTGAGTTTCAGGGCGGCCGGGGGATTGGTTCACCCCTCCACTTT	CASSEFQGGRGIGSPLHF
TRBV2	.	.	TRBJ1-4	TGTGCCAGCAGTGAACCGGGTATCGGGGAAAAACTGTTTTTT	CASSEPGIGEKLFF
TRBV6-1	TRBD1	few	TRBJ1-2	TGTGCCAGCAGTAGGGACAGACCTGGGGGCTACACCTTC	CASSRDRPGGYTF
TRBV6-5	.	.	TRBJ1-1	TGTGCCAGCAGTTACTCGACAGGCCGAGATACTGAAGCTTTCTTT	CASSYSTGRDTEAFF
TRBV3-1	.	few	TRBJ2-2	TGTGCCAGTCGAACAGGGAACACCGGGGAGCTGTTTTTT	CASRTGNTGELFF
TRBV20-1	.	few	TRBJ2-1	TGCAGTGCTAGAATCTCCGGGCCTCCCGGGGAGCAGTTCTTC	CSARISGPPGEQFF
TRBV6-2/TRBV6-3	.	.	TRBJ2-6	TGTGCCAGCAGCGACAGGCACTCTGGGGCCAACGTCCTGACTTTC	CASSDRHSGANVLTF
TRBV18	.	many	TRBJ1-4	TGTGCCAGCTCGCGGGATATTGCAACTAATGAAAAACTGTTTTTT	CASSRDIATNEKLFF
TRBV12-3/TRBV12-4	TRBD1	few	TRBJ1-2	TGTGCCAGCGGGGGACAGAGACCCAACTATGGCTACACCTTC	CASGGQRPNYGYTF
TRBV12-3/TRBV12-4	TRBD1	few	TRBJ2-7	TGTGCCAGCAATAGGGACAGCTACTCCTACGAGCAGTACTTC	CASNRDSYSYEQYF
TRBV7-9	.	.	TRBJ2-3	TGTGCCAGCAGCTTAGTATGGGCGCAAGAGACCGCAGATACGCAGTATTTT	CASSLVWAQETADTQYF
TRBV5-1	.	many	TRBJ2-1	TGCGCCAGCAGTCTCGAGGGGACCCTGGGTGAGCAGTTCTTC	CASSLEGTLGEQFF
TRBV5-6	TRBD1	few	TRBJ1-5	TGTGCCAGCAGCTTGGCGGGGACAGATAGTCAGCCCCAGCATTTT	CASSLAGTDSQPQHF
TRBV7-2	TRBD2	few	TRBJ2-5	TGTGCCAGCAGCTCTCTAGCGGGATGGAAAGAGACCCAGTACTTC	CASSSLAGWKETQYF
TRBV20-1	.	.	TRBJ2-7	TGCAGTGCACCCCCTAGGATCAAGAGCTCCTACGAGCAGTACTTC	CSAPPRIKSSYEQYF
TRBV6-1	TRBD1	.	TRBJ2-2	TGTGCCAGCAGACCCACCGCCCTTGGACAGGGGGCGGTCACCGGGGAGCTGTTTTTT	CASRPTALGQGAVTGELFF
TRBV20-1	.	.	TRBJ1-6	TGCAGTGCAGCAACTCACCCGGGGGAAGGGGTAAATTCACCCCTCCACTTT	CSAATHPGEGVNSPLHF
TRBV2	.	.	TRBJ2-1	TGTGCCAGCAGTGCGACCGGGACTGGCTCCTACAATGAGCAGTTCTTC	CASSATGTGSYNEQFF
TRBV3-1	TRBD1	.	TRBJ1-1	TGTGCCAGCAGCCAACCTGACAGGGGGAACACTGAAGCTTTCTTT	CASSQPDRGNTEAFF
TRBV5-1	.	many	TRBJ1-1	TGCGCCAGCAGCTCGGGAACAGTAATGAACACTGAAGCTTTCTTT	CASSSGTVMNTEAFF
TRBV3-1	TRBD2	.	TRBJ2-1	TGTGCCAGCAGCCCGTTACTACTAGCGGGGGGGAGTTACAATGAGCAGTTCTTC	CASSPLLLAGGSYNEQFF
TRBV7-8	TRBD1	.	TRBJ1-5	TGTGCCAGCAGCCCCCAGGGGGGCTATAGCAATCAGCCCCAGCATTTT	CASSPQGGYSNQPQHF
TRBV6-1	.	few	TRBJ1-1	TGTGCCAGCAGCTCAACCCTCGGGACGCGGCCTTGGGCTTTCTTT	CASSSTLGTRPWAFF
TRBV2	TRBD1	few	TRBJ2-7	TGTGCCAGCAGTGAAAAACTGGACAGGGGGCAATCCTACGAGCAGTACTTC	CASSEKLDRGQSYEQYF
TRBV12-3/TRBV12-4	.	many	TRBJ1-4	TGTGCCAGCAGTTTGTCCGGACATAATGAAAAACTGTTTTTT	CASSLSGHNEKLFF
TRBV4-2	.	.	TRBJ1-5	TGTGCCAGCAGCCAAGATCTTCCAGGGAGCAATCAGCCCCAGCATTTT	CASSQDLPGSNQPQHF